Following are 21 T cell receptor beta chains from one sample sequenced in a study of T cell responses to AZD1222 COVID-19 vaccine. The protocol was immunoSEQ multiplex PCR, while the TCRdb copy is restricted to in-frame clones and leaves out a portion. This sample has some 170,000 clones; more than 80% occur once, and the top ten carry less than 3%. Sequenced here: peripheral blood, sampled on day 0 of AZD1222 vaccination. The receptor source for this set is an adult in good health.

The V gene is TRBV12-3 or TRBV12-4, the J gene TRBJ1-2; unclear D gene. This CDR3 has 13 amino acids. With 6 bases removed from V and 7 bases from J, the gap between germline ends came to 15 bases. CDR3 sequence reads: CASSDPGFSGYTF. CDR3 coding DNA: TGTGCCAGCAGCGACCCGGGGTTCTCTGGCTACACCTTC.

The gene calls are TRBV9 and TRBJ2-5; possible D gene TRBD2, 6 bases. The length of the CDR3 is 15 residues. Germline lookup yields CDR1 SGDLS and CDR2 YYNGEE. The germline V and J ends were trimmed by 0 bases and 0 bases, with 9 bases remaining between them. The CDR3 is CASSVGGNNQETQYF. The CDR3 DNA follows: TGTGCCAGCAGCGTAGGCGGGAATAACCAAGAGACCCAGTACTTC.

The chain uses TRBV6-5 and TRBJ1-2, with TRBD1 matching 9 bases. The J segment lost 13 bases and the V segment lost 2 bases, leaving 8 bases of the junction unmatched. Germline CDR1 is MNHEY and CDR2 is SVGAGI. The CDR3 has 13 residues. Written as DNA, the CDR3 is TGTGCCAGCAGTTACGGGACAGGGTCGGCGGCCACCTTC. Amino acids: CASSYGTGSAATF.

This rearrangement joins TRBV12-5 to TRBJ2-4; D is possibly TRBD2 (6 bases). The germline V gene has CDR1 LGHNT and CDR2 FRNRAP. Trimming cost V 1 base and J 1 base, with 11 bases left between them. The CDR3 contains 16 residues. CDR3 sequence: CASGLGGVEAKNIQYF. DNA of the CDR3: TGTGCTAGTGGTTTGGGGGGGGTGGAGGCCAAAAACATTCAGTACTTC.

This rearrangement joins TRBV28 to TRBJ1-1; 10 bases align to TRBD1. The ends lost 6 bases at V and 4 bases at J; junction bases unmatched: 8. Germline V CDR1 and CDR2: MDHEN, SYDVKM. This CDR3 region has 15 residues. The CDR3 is CASSHTGTGATEAFF. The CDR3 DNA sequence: TGTGCCAGCAGCCATACCGGGACAGGGGCCACTGAAGCTTTCTTT.

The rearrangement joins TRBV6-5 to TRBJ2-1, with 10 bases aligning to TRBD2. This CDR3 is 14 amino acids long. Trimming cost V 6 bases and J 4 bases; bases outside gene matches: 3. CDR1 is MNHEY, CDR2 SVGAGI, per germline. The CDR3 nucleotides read TGTGCCAGCAGCTGGACTAGCGGATACAATGAGCAGTTCTTC. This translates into CASSWTSGYNEQFF.

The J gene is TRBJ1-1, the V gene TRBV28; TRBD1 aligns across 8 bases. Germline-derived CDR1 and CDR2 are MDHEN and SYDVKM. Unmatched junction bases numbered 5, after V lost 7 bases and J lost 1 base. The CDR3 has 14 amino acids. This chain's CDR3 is CASIPGQGNTEAFF. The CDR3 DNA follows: TGTGCCAGCATCCCCGGACAGGGGAACACTGAAGCTTTCTTT.

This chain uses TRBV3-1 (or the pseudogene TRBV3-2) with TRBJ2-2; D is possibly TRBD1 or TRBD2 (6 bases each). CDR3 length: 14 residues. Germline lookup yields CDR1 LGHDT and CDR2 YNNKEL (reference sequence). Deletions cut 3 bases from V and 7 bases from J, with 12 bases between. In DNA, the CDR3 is TGTGCCAGCAGCCACCGAGGGGGGCACGGGGAGCTGTTTTTT. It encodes CASSHRGGHGELFF.

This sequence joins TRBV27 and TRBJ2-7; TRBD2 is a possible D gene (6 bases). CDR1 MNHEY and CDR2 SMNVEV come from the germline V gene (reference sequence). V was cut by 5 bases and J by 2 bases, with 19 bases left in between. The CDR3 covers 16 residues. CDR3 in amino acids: CASSPSEGRGPYEQYF. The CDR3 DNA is TGTGCCAGCAGTCCCTCGGAGGGCAGAGGCCCCTACGAGCAGTACTTC.

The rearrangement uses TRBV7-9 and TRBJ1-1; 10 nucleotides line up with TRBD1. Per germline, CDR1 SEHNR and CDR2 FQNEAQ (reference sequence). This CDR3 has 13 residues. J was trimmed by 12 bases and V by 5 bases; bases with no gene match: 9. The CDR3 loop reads CASSPTGDRGPFF. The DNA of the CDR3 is TGTGCCAGCAGCCCAACGGGGGACAGGGGACCTTTCTTT.

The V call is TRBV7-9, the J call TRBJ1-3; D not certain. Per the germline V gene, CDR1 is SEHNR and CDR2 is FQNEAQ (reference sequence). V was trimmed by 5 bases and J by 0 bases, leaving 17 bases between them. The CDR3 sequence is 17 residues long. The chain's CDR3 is CASSHPSSRISGNTIYF. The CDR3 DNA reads TGTGCCAGCAGCCACCCTTCATCCAGAATCTCTGGAAACACCATATATTTT. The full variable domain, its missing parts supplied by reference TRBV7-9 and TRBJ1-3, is DTGVSQNPRHKITKRGQNVTFRCDPISEHNRLYWYRQTLGQGPEFLTYFQNEAQLEKSRLLSDRFSAERPKGSFSTLEIQRTEQGDSAMYLCASSHPSSRISGNTIYFGEGSWLTVV.

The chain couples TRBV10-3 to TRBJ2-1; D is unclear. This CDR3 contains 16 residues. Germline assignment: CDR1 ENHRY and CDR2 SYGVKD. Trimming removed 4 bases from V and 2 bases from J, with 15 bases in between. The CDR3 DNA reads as TGTGCCATCAGTGGAGACATTGGGTCAACCTACAATGAGCAGTTCTTC. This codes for CAISGDIGSTYNEQFF.

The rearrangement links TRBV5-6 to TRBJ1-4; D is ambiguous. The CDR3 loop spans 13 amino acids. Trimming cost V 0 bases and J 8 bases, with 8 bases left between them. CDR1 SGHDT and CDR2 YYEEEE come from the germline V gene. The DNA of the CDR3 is TGTGCCAGCAGCTTGGCGTCTGGGGAAAAACTGTTTTTT. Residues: CASSLASGEKLFF.

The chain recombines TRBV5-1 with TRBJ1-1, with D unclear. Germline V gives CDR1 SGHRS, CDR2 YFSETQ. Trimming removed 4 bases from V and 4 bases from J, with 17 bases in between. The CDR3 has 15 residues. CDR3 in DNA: TGCGCCAGCAGCCCGCCGGGAAGGATCGGCACTGAAGCTTTCTTT. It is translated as CASSPPGRIGTEAFF.

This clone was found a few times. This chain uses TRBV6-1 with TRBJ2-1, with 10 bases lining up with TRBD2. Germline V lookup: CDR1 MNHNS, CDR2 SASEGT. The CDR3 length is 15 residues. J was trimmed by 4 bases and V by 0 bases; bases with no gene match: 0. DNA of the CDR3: TGTGCCAGCAGTGAAGCAGCGGGAGGGTACAATGAGCAGTTCTTC. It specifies CASSEAAGGYNEQFF.

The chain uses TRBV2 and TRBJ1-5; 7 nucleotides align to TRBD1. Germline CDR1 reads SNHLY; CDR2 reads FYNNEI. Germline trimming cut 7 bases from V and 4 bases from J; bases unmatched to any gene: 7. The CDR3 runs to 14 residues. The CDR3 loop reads CASTRDRPNQPQHF. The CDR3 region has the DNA TGTGCCAGCACCCGGGACAGACCTAATCAGCCCCAGCATTTT.

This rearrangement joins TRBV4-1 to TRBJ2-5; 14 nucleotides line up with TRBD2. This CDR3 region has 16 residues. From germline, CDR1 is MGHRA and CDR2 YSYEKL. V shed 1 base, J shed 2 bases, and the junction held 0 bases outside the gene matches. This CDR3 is CASSQGTSGRQETQYF. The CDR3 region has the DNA TGCGCCAGCAGCCAAGGGACTAGCGGGAGGCAAGAGACCCAGTACTTC.

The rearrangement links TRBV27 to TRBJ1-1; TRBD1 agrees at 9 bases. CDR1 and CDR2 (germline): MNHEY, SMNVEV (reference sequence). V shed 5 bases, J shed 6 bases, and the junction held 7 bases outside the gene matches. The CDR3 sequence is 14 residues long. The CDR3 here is CASSPLRTGAEAFF. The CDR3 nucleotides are TGTGCCAGCAGTCCCTTACGGACAGGGGCTGAAGCTTTCTTT.

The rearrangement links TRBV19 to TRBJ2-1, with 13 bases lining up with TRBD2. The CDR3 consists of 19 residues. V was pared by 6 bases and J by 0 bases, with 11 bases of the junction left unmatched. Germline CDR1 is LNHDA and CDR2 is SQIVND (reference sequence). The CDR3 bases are TGTGCCAGTAGCAGGACTAGCGGGAGCAGGGGAAGCTCCTACAATGAGCAGTTCTTC. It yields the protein CASSRTSGSRGSSYNEQFF.

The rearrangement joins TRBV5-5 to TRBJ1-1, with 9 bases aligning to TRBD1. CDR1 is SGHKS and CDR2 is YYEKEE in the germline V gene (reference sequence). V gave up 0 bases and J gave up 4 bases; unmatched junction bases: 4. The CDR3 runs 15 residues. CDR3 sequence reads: CASSLGPQGATEAFF. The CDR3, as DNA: TGTGCCAGCAGCTTGGGCCCACAGGGGGCCACTGAAGCTTTCTTT.

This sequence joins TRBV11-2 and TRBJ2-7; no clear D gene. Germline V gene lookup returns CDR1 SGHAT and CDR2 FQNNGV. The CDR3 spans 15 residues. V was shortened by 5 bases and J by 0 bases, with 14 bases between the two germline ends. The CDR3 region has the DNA TGTGCCAGCAGCCCGCCTAACCGAGCCTCCTACGAGCAGTACTTC. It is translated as CASSPPNRASYEQYF.